A single sample gave rise to the 11 T cell receptor beta chains below, sequenced in a study of blood T cell repertoires in COVID-19. TCRdb's table, derived via immunoSEQ multiplex PCR, lists solely in-frame clones and lacks some. The table records over 150,000 clones, 88% of them present only once. Input material: PBMCs or T cells enriched from blood (not recorded which). These receptors came from a woman between 18 and 29 years old who had recovered from COVID-19.

The chain couples TRBV19 to TRBJ2-2; TRBD1 might be the D (6 bases). Trimming removed 5 bases from V and 8 bases from J, with 9 bases in between. CDR1 and CDR2 from the germline V gene are LNHDA and SQIVND (reference sequence). This CDR3 comprises 12 residues. CDR3 coding DNA: TGTGCCAGTAGTGCCGGGACAGGGGAGCTGTTTTTT. Amino acid sequence: CASSAGTGELFF.

V usage is TRBV7-6 and J usage is TRBJ1-1; D perhaps matches TRBD1 (6 bases). V lost 3 bases to trimming and J lost 1 base, with 12 bases between them. Germline CDR1 and CDR2: SGHVS and FNYEAQ. The CDR3 is 15 residues long. CDR3 DNA sequence: TGTGCCAGCAGCTTGGACCAGGGGCCGAACACTGAAGCTTTCTTT. It codes for CASSLDQGPNTEAFF.

This clone is a singleton in its sample. V is TRBV21-1 and J is TRBJ2-3; whether TRBD2, the table's D call, matches the DNA was not checked. TRBV21-1 constitutes a pseudogene. This CDR3 spans 21 amino acids. CDR3 in amino acids: CASSKLPGLAGGSSDTDTQYF. CDR3 sequence (DNA): TGTGCCAGCAGCAAGCTCCCGGGACTAGCGGGGGGCTCCTCCGACACAGATACGCAGTATTTT.

This chain joins TRBV21-1 and TRBJ2-7; the table's D call of TRBD1 was not tested on the DNA. TRBV21-1 is labeled a pseudogene. The CDR3 totals 15 residues. The CDR3 sequence is CASSDGTGHDYEQYF. In DNA form, the CDR3 reads TGTGCCAGCAGCGACGGGACAGGACACGACTACGAGCAGTACTTC.

The chain joins TRBV25-1 to TRBJ1-5, with 10 positions matching TRBD1. After removal of 6 bases from V and 4 bases from J, the junction contained 9 bases not matched to a gene. The V gene's germline CDR1 is MGHDK and CDR2 SYGVNS. CDR3 length: 16 amino acids. This chain's CDR3 is CASSDNRGQGNQPQHF. The CDR3 region has the DNA TGTGCCAGCAGCGATAATAGGGGACAGGGGAATCAGCCCCAGCATTTT.

This sequence joins TRBV6-4 and TRBJ2-3, with TRBD2 matching 9 bases. Germline V gene data show CDR1 as MRHNA and CDR2 as SNTAGT. V gave up 3 bases and J gave up 5 bases; unmatched junction bases: 3. The CDR3 has 14 amino acids. The CDR3: CASSESGGIDTQYF. In DNA form, the CDR3 reads TGTGCCAGCAGTGAGAGCGGGGGGATAGATACGCAGTATTTT.

This chain joins TRBV19 and TRBJ1-5; 8 bases are a match to TRBD1. The CDR3 is made up of 16 amino acids. The ends lost 6 bases at V and 2 bases at J; junction bases unmatched: 9. Germline CDR1 LNHDA, CDR2 SQIVND (reference sequence). DNA of the CDR3: TGTGCCAGTAGCCGGGACGCGACAGGGGGCAATCAGCCCCAGCATTTT. This encodes CASSRDATGGNQPQHF. The full variable domain, in which reference TRBV19 and TRBJ1-5 provide the parts outside the CDR3, is DGGITQSPKYLFRKEGQNVTLSCEQNLNHDAMYWYRQDPGQGLRLIYYSQIVNDFQKGDIAEGYSVSREKKESFPLTVTSAQKNPTAFYLCASSRDATGGNQPQHFGDGTRLSIL.

The V call is TRBV7-2, the J call TRBJ2-2; TRBD2 might be the D (5 bases). Trimming took off 5 bases at V and 9 bases at J, with 10 bases between the two ends. Germline lookup yields CDR1 SGHTA and CDR2 FQGNSA. The CDR3 has 12 residues. The CDR3 here is CASSPTNRELFF. CDR3 nucleotides: TGTGCCAGCAGCCCGACTAACCGGGAGCTGTTTTTT.

The chain employs TRBV9 and TRBJ2-1; the D is unclear. The V gene lost 0 bases and the J gene lost 4 bases, with 14 bases spanning the gap. The CDR3 spans 16 residues. Germline-derived CDR1 and CDR2 are SGDLS and YYNGEE. This CDR3 is CASSVGGPWAYNEQFF. CDR3 DNA sequence: TGTGCCAGCAGCGTAGGTGGTCCCTGGGCGTACAATGAGCAGTTCTTC.

This chain connects TRBV15 to TRBJ2-7, with TRBD1 matching 10 bases. Germline lookup yields CDR1 LNHNV and CDR2 YYDKDF (reference sequence). This CDR3 is built from 15 residues. After removal of 6 bases from V and 6 bases from J, the junction contained 11 bases not matched to a gene. In DNA, the CDR3 is TGTGCCACCAGAGGCCTCGGGACAGGGGTTCCCGAGCAGTACTTC. Translation gives CATRGLGTGVPEQYF.

This clone has just one count. Here the CDR3 DNA reads TGTGCCAGTAGTAACACAGTGAACACTGAAGCTTTCTTT. Translating it yields CASSNTVNTEAFF. The V gene is TRBV19, the J gene TRBJ1-1, with D uncertain. Trimming stripped 4 bases from V and 0 bases from J, with 6 bases between. This CDR3 region has 13 residues. Germline CDR1 LNHDA, CDR2 SQIVND (reference sequence).